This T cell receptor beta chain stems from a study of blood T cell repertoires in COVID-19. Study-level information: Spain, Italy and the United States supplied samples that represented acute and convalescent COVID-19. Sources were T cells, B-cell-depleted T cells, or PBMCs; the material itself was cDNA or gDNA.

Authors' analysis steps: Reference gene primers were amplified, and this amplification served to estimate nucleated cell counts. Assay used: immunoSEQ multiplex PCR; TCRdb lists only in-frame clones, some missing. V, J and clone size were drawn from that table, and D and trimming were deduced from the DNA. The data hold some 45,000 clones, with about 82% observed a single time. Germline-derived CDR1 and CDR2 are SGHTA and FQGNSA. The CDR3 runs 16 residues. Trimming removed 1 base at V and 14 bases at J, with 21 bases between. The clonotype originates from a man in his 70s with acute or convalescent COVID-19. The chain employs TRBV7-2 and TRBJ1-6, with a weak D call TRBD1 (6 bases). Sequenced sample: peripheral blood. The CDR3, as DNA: TGTGCCAGCAGCTTAGTCTCAGGGGCCTTAGGTGGAACCCTCCACTTT. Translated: CASSLVSGALGGTLHF.